Here is one T cell receptor (beta chain) with its context. Antigen unknown. The assay was immunoSEQ multiplex PCR, and TCRdb's table has in-frame clones only and misses some. The sample includes 25,000 to 35,000 clones, roughly 83% of them seen just once. The sample comes from a study of T cells in narcolepsy. Study-wide background: Healthy controls were enrolled alongside patients with narcolepsy type 1 or type 2. Study observations and caveats: Autoreactive clonotypes reportedly recurred in blood of same and different patients, not controls. Some memory CD4+ repertoires had no autoreactive clone sequences. Autoreactive HCRT-specific and TRIB2-specific clonotypes were marked in same-patient CSF-versus-blood CD4+ comparisons.

The CDR3 runs to 13 residues. Germline CDR1 is MDHEN and CDR2 is SYDVKM. The V and J ends lost 2 bases and 11 bases respectively, with 15 bases between them. This chain links TRBV28 with TRBJ1-1, with unresolved D. The source is a human donor with narcolepsy. Material for sequencing was CD45RA- memory CD4+ T cells from PBMCs. The CDR3 DNA follows: TGTGCCAGCAGTTTACAAGAAGTCAGAGAGGCTTTCTTT. This translates into CASSLQEVREAFF.